The 32 T cell receptor beta chains presented below share a single source sample, sequenced in a study of blood T cell repertoires in COVID-19. Sequencing used immunoSEQ multiplex PCR; TCRdb keeps in-frame clones, though not all of them. The table lists about 240,000 clones, around 85% of them singletons. Sequencing was carried out using peripheral blood. Receptors were obtained from a man aged 55 to 69 with acute or convalescent COVID-19.

The chain couples TRBV9 to TRBJ2-2; D is possibly TRBD1 (5 bases). CDR1 SGDLS and CDR2 YYNGEE come from the germline V gene. The V end lost 4 bases, the J end lost 7 bases, and 23 bases lay between the germline ends. This CDR3 comprises 17 residues. This chain's CDR3 is CASSPRGHGRRGGELFF. DNA of the CDR3: TGTGCCAGCAGCCCCCGTGGACACGGCCGGCGAGGCGGGGAGCTGTTTTTT.

The V and J genes are TRBV9 and TRBJ2-2, with a weak D call TRBD1 (7 bases). Germline-derived CDR1 and CDR2 are SGDLS and YYNGEE. V was cut by 2 bases and J by 4 bases, with 15 bases left in between. The CDR3 loop spans 16 amino acids. CDR3 bases: TGTGCCAGCAGCGTCACAGGGGCGCGGGGCACCGGGGAGCTGTTTTTT. It yields the protein CASSVTGARGTGELFF.

The chain has TRBV28 and TRBJ1-4; 7 bases map to TRBD1. This CDR3 has 16 residues. The trim removed 3 bases at V and 0 bases at J, leaving 4 bases unmatched. Germline CDR1 MDHEN, CDR2 SYDVKM. Here the CDR3 DNA reads TGTGCCAGCAGTTTCAGGGGGAGTACAACTAATGAAAAACTGTTTTTT. Protein: CASSFRGSTTNEKLFF.

This chain links TRBV19 with TRBJ2-2; no reliable D call. This CDR3 is built from 12 residues. The germline V gene encodes CDR1 LNHDA and CDR2 SQIVND (reference sequence). Trimming pared 5 bases from V and 6 bases from J, leaving 7 bases between. The CDR3 spells CASSFSPGELFF. The DNA for the CDR3 is TGTGCCAGTAGTTTCAGTCCCGGGGAGCTGTTTTTT.

The gene calls are TRBV9 and TRBJ2-3, with TRBD1 identical over 8 bases. The germline V gene encodes CDR1 SGDLS and CDR2 YYNGEE. The V gene end was trimmed by 4 bases and the J gene end by 0 bases; junction bases not matched to a gene: 4. The CDR3 spans 15 residues. The CDR3 here is CASSSRQGSTDTQYF. In DNA, the CDR3 is TGTGCCAGCAGCTCCAGACAGGGGAGCACAGATACGCAGTATTTT.

V usage is TRBV11-3 and J usage is TRBJ2-5, with 10 nucleotides matching TRBD2. Germline V gives CDR1 SGHNT, CDR2 YENEEA. This CDR3 contains 14 residues. After removal of 3 bases from V and 4 bases from J, the junction contained 2 bases not matched to a gene. CDR3 DNA sequence: TGTGCCAGCAGCTTTCTAGCGGGAGTAGAGACCCAGTACTTC. This encodes CASSFLAGVETQYF.

The V gene is TRBV6-5, the J gene TRBJ2-3; TRBD1 aligns across 10 bases. Looked up from germline, CDR1 is MNHEY and CDR2 is SVGAGI. This CDR3 spans 15 amino acids. Losses at the gene ends were 6 bases for V and 5 bases for J; bases not matched to a gene: 8. In DNA, the CDR3 is TGTGCCAGCAGGGAGACAGGGGGCGCGAAAGATACGCAGTATTTT. This encodes CASRETGGAKDTQYF.

J is TRBJ1-2 and V is TRBV11-1; 7 bases align to TRBD1. The CDR3 has 15 residues. Trimming removed 4 bases from V and 4 bases from J; junction bases left unmatched: 9. Looked up from germline, CDR1 is SGHAT and CDR2 is FQDESV (reference sequence). The CDR3 region is CASSSTGELGYGYTF. The CDR3 region has the DNA TGTGCCAGCAGCTCAACAGGGGAGCTAGGCTATGGCTACACCTTC.

The chain recombines TRBV28 with TRBJ1-1; D gene ambiguous. Germline V gene sequence: CDR1 MDHEN, CDR2 SYDVKM. Trimming shortened V by 6 bases and J by 0 bases, and 8 bases separated the two germline ends. The CDR3 consists of 13 residues. The DNA of the CDR3 is TGTGCCAGCAGGCGAAGCGTGAACACTGAAGCTTTCTTT. It codes for CASRRSVNTEAFF.

Details on this clone: The junction shows a germline mismatch at one end, possibly a read error. The CDR3 region has the DNA TGTGCTAGCAGCTTAGGGCGGGAGGTCTCCTACGAGCAGTACTTC. The encoded protein is CASSLGREVSYEQYF. The chain recombines TRBV7-7 with TRBJ2-7; 8 bases map to TRBD2. The CDR3 covers 15 residues. Germline V gives CDR1 SSHAT, CDR2 FNYEAQ (reference sequence).

The rearrangement joins TRBV11-3 to TRBJ1-4, with D unclear. CDR3 length: 15 amino acids. The V and J ends lost 1 base and 6 bases respectively, with 12 bases between them. Germline CDR1 SGHNT, CDR2 YENEEA. The CDR3 loop is CASSLGQTLYEKLFF. In nucleotides, the CDR3 is TGTGCCAGCAGCTTAGGGCAGACACTCTATGAAAAACTGTTTTTT. Variable domain in full (rest from reference TRBV11-3 and TRBJ1-4): EAGVVQSPRYKIIEKKQPVAFWCNPISGHNTLYWYLQNLGQGPELLIRYENEEAVDDSQLPKDRFSAERLKGVDSTLKIQPAELGDSAVYLCASSLGQTLYEKLFFGSGTQLSVL.

The chain combines TRBV19 with TRBJ2-2; D gene uncertain. The CDR3 totals 13 residues. The germline gives CDR1 LNHDA, CDR2 SQIVND (reference sequence). The V end was cut by 2 bases, the J end by 3 bases, with 4 bases between. In nucleotides, the CDR3 is TGTGCCAGTAGTATACTCCACACCGGGGAGCTGTTTTTT. Protein product: CASSILHTGELFF.

The genes are TRBV6-2 or TRBV6-3 and TRBJ2-7, with a possible D match to TRBD2 (6 bases). There are 16 residues in the CDR3. V dropped 4 bases and J dropped 0 bases, with 16 bases sitting between them. The V gene's germline CDR1 is MNHEY and CDR2 SVGEGT. CDR3 nucleotide sequence: TGTGCCAGCAGTTCCCAACTGAACGGGAGCTCCTACGAGCAGTACTTC. This gives the protein CASSSQLNGSSYEQYF.

The V and J genes are TRBV5-1 and TRBJ2-5; 9 positions match TRBD2. The ends lost 4 bases at V and 3 bases at J; junction bases unmatched: 16. Germline V gene sequence: CDR1 SGHRS, CDR2 YFSETQ. The length of the CDR3 is 18 residues. CDR3 DNA sequence: TGCGCCAGCAGCCGCGGGCCTAGCGGGGCCGGGGGTGAAGAGACCCAGTACTTC. This sequence encodes CASSRGPSGAGGEETQYF.

The chain carries TRBV7-2 and TRBJ1-1, with 7 bases matching TRBD1. The CDR3 extends over 14 amino acids. The junction had 2 bases not matched to a gene; V was cut back by 3 bases and J by 1 base. The germline V gene encodes CDR1 SGHTA and CDR2 FQGNSA. The CDR3 DNA is TGTGCCAGCAGCTTTGGACAGGCGAACACTGAAGCTTTCTTT. It encodes CASSFGQANTEAFF.

Remarks on this clone: Additional DNA sequences in this sample encode the identical CDR3. The chain employs TRBV11-3 and TRBJ1-1; 7 bases map to TRBD1. Germline values: CDR1 SGHNT, CDR2 YENEEA. This CDR3 has 15 residues. V was pared by 5 bases and J by 2 bases, with 8 bases of the junction left unmatched. The CDR3 loop is CASSLQQGRNTEAFF. The CDR3 region has the DNA TGTGCCAGCAGCCTCCAACAGGGGCGAAACACTGAAGCTTTCTTT.

The V gene is TRBV14, the J gene TRBJ2-1; 9 nucleotides line up with TRBD2. Germline V gene data show CDR1 as SGHDN and CDR2 as FVKESK. Trimming at V came to 4 bases and at J to 9 bases, leaving 16 bases not matched to a gene. The CDR3 sequence is 17 residues long. The DNA of the CDR3 is TGTGCCAGCAGCCTCCCTGGCAGAGGGGTAGCGGGAGTTGAGCAGTTCTTC. Translating it yields CASSLPGRGVAGVEQFF.

Only a few counts were recorded for this clone. V and J are TRBV7-2 and TRBJ1-3, with 8 bases identical to TRBD1. Germline V gives CDR1 SGHTA, CDR2 FQGNSA. This CDR3 comprises 16 residues. Trimming removed 4 bases from V and 6 bases from J; junction bases left unmatched: 11. CDR3 in amino acids: CASSSGLDRAVNTIYF. The CDR3 nucleotides read TGTGCCAGCAGCTCCGGATTGGACAGGGCGGTAAACACCATATATTTT.

This rearrangement joins TRBV5-1 to TRBJ2-2; 8 bases are a match to TRBD2. Germline V gene sequence: CDR1 SGHRS, CDR2 YFSETQ. The CDR3 runs to 15 residues. With 3 bases clipped from V and 2 bases from J, the junction kept 3 bases outside the gene matches. The CDR3 sequence: CASSSLAGNTGELFF. In DNA, the CDR3 is TGCGCCAGCAGCTCATTAGCGGGAAACACCGGGGAGCTGTTTTTT. The whole variable domain, remainder taken from reference TRBV5-1 and TRBJ2-2, is KAGVTQTPRYLIKTRGQQVTLSCSPISGHRSVSWYQQTPGQGLQFLFEYFSETQRNKGNFPGRFSGRQFSNSRSEMNVSTLELGDSALYLCASSSLAGNTGELFFGEGSRLTVL.

This clone was picked up one time. This chain connects TRBV5-1 to TRBJ1-2; a possible D gene is TRBD1 (6 bases). Germline CDR1 SGHRS, CDR2 YFSETQ. CDR3 length equals 15 residues. The germline V and J ends were trimmed by 0 bases and 8 bases, with 17 bases remaining between them. CDR3 DNA: TGCGCCAGCAGCTTGGATCAGGGGACTATCAGCGGCTACACCTTC. Protein sequence: CASSLDQGTISGYTF. Combining the CDR3 with reference TRBV5-1 and TRBJ1-2 gives the whole variable domain KAGVTQTPRYLIKTRGQQVTLSCSPISGHRSVSWYQQTPGQGLQFLFEYFSETQRNKGNFPGRFSGRQFSNSRSEMNVSTLELGDSALYLCASSLDQGTISGYTFGSGTRLTVV.

J is TRBJ2-5 and V is TRBV29-1, with TRBD2 as a possible D gene (5 bases). V lost 7 bases and J 1 base, leaving 16 bases between the germline ends. This CDR3 has 14 amino acids. Germline assignment: CDR1 SQVTM and CDR2 ANQGSEA. The CDR3 region is CSAKSSGGQETQYF. CDR3 DNA sequence: TGCAGCGCTAAATCAAGCGGAGGCCAAGAGACCCAGTACTTC.

V and J are TRBV3-1 (or the pseudogene TRBV3-2) and TRBJ2-7; TRBD2 aligns across 10 bases. There are 15 residues in the CDR3. Trimming took 1 base from V and 3 from J; bases not matched to a gene: 3. Germline assignment: CDR1 LGHDT and CDR2 YNNKEL (reference sequence). CDR3 nucleotides: TGTGCCAGCAGCCAAGTGTCTAGCGGGAGCTACGAGCAGTACTTC. Translating it yields CASSQVSSGSYEQYF.

The sample holds one count of this clone. The chain couples TRBV7-2 to TRBJ2-7; 7 bases line up with TRBD2. This CDR3 spans 13 amino acids. Trimming cost V 4 bases and J 2 bases; bases outside gene matches: 2. Germline lookup yields CDR1 SGHTA and CDR2 FQGNSA. The CDR3 here is CASSYTSAYEQYF. The CDR3 bases are TGTGCCAGCAGCTATACTAGCGCCTACGAGCAGTACTTC. The full variable domain, in which reference TRBV7-2 and TRBJ2-7 provide the parts outside the CDR3, is GAGVSQSPSNKVTEKGKDVELRCDPISGHTALYWYRQSLGQGLEFLIYFQGNSAPDKSGLPSDRFSAERTGGSVSTLTIQRTQQEDSAVYLCASSYTSAYEQYFGPGTRLTVT.

With regard to this clone: Other DNA sequences in this sample translate to the same CDR3. V is TRBV7-3 and J is TRBJ2-5, with unresolved D. Looked up from germline, CDR1 is SGHTA and CDR2 is FQGTGA. V lost 4 bases and J 5 bases, leaving 11 bases between the germline ends. CDR3 size: 13 residues. CDR3 DNA sequence: TGTGCCAGCAGCTCCGGGTCCGGGGAGACCCAGTACTTC. Protein: CASSSGSGETQYF. Drawing the rest from reference TRBV7-3 and TRBJ2-5, the complete variable domain is GAGVSQTPSNKVTEKGKYVELRCDPISGHTALYWYRQSLGQGPEFLIYFQGTGAADDSGLPNDRFFAVRPEGSVSTLKIQRTERGDSAVYLCASSSGSGETQYFGPGTRLLVL.

J is TRBJ2-4 and V is TRBV27; TRBD2 is a possible D gene (6 bases). Germline V lookup: CDR1 MNHEY, CDR2 SMNVEV (reference sequence). The CDR3 spans 17 residues. V lost 3 bases to trimming and J lost 3 bases, with 18 bases between them. CDR3 DNA: TGTGCCAGCAGTTTTTTTTCGGGGGACTTAAACAAAAACATTCAGTACTTC. Encoded protein: CASSFFSGDLNKNIQYF.

This clone has only one observation. The DNA for the CDR3 is TGTGCCAGCAGCATTAGGGCGGGAAACTACGAGCAGTACTTC. Translated: CASSIRAGNYEQYF. J is TRBJ2-7 and V is TRBV9; D may be TRBD2 (6 bases). The CDR3 contains 14 residues. Germline-derived CDR1 and CDR2 are SGDLS and YYNGEE. The V end lost 4 bases, the J end lost 3 bases, and 14 bases lay between the germline ends.

This clone was seen a few times. This sequence joins TRBV9 and TRBJ1-5, with D possibly being TRBD1 (6 bases). The CDR3 sequence is 15 residues long. The germline V and J ends were trimmed by 6 bases and 4 bases, with 17 bases remaining between them. Germline V gives CDR1 SGDLS, CDR2 YYNGEE. The CDR3 DNA reads as TGTGCCAGCACCCCCGGGGTGGACAGTAATCAGCCCCAGCATTTT. This encodes CASTPGVDSNQPQHF. The complete variable domain, with remaining parts taken from reference TRBV9 and TRBJ1-5, reads DSGVTQTPKHLITATGQRVTLRCSPRSGDLSVYWYQQSLDQGLQFLIQYYNGEERAKGNILERFSAQQFPDLHSELNLSSLELGDSALYFCASTPGVDSNQPQHFGDGTRLSIL.

The chain carries TRBV28 and TRBJ2-2, with 7 bases identical to TRBD2. CDR3 size: 17 residues. V lost 2 bases and J lost 5; bases outside the gene matches: 11. Germline values: CDR1 MDHEN, CDR2 SYDVKM. In DNA form, the CDR3 reads TGTGCCAGCAGTTTACGAGGGACCGGGAGGAGTACCGGGGAGCTGTTTTTT. This gives the protein CASSLRGTGRSTGELFF. Variable domain in full (rest from reference TRBV28 and TRBJ2-2): DVKVTQSSRYLVKRTGEKVFLECVQDMDHENMFWYRQDPGLGLRLIYFSYDVKMKEKGDIPEGYSVSREKKERFSLILESASTNQTSMYLCASSLRGTGRSTGELFFGEGSRLTVL.

V is TRBV19 and J is TRBJ1-2; 11 bases align to TRBD1. Germline CDR1 is LNHDA and CDR2 is SQIVND (reference sequence). The CDR3 contains 16 residues. V was clipped by 6 bases and J by 6 bases; unmatched bases: 12. The CDR3: CASRSSGGQGANGYTF. CDR3 in DNA: TGTGCCAGTAGGTCTTCTGGCGGACAGGGGGCGAATGGCTACACCTTC. The full variable domain, with the rest looked up from reference TRBV19 and TRBJ1-2, is DGGITQSPKYLFRKEGQNVTLSCEQNLNHDAMYWYRQDPGQGLRLIYYSQIVNDFQKGDIAEGYSVSREKKESFPLTVTSAQKNPTAFYLCASRSSGGQGANGYTFGSGTRLTVV.

This chain joins TRBV10-3 and TRBJ2-5, with TRBD1 matching over 7 bases. Germline V lookup: CDR1 ENHRY, CDR2 SYGVKD. The CDR3 sequence is 14 residues long. V lost 8 bases and J lost 0; bases outside the gene matches: 6. The chain's CDR3 is CAISAGTDQETQYF. CDR3 DNA: TGTGCCATCTCCGCCGGGACAGACCAAGAGACCCAGTACTTC.

The V gene is TRBV6-5, the J gene TRBJ2-3, with D maybe TRBD2 (5 bases). The length of the CDR3 is 14 residues. In germline, CDR1 is MNHEY, CDR2 SVGAGI. V gave up 7 bases and J gave up 4 bases, with 15 bases separating them. The CDR3 coding sequence is TGTGCCAGCAATCGAGGGCACGCCGCAGATACGCAGTATTTT. This gives the protein CASNRGHAADTQYF.

CDR3 in amino acids: CASSQDVGDYNEQFF. CDR3 sequence (DNA): TGTGCCAGCAGCCAAGATGTGGGAGATTACAATGAGCAGTTCTTC. V gene TRBV3-1 (or the pseudogene TRBV3-2) combines with J gene TRBJ2-1, with D tentatively TRBD2 (5 bases). This CDR3 contains 15 residues. The V gene's germline CDR1 is LGHDT and CDR2 YNNKEL (reference sequence). Trimming removed 0 bases at V and 4 bases at J, with 10 bases between.